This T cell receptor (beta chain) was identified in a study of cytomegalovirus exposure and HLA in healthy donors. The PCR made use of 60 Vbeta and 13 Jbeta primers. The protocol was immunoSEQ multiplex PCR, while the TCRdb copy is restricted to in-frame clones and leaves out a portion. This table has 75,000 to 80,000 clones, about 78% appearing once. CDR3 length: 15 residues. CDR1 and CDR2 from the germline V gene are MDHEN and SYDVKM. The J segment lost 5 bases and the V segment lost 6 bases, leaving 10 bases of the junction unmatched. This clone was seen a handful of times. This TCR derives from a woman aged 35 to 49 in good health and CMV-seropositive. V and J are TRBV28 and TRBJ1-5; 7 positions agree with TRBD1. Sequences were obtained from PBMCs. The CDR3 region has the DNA TGTGCCAGCAGCCGACCGACAGGGCCGCATCAGCCCCAGCATTTT. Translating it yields CASSRPTGPHQPQHF.